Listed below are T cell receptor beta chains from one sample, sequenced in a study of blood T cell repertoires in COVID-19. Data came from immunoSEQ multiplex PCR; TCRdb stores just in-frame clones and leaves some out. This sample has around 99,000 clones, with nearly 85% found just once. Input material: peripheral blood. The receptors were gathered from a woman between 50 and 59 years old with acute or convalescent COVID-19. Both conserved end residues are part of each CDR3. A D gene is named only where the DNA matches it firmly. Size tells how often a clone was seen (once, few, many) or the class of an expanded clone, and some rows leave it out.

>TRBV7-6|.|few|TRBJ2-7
TGTGCCAGCAGCTTAGGTGCAGGGGCACCCTACGAGCAGTACTTC
CASSLGAGAPYEQYF
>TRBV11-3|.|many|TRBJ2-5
TGTGCCAGCAGCCCGAGCGGGTACCAAGAGACCCAGTACTTC
CASSPSGYQETQYF
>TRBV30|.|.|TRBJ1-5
TGTGCCTGGAGTACGAACAGGGATCAGCCCCAGCATTTT
CAWSTNRDQPQHF
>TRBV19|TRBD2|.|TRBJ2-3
TGTGCCAGTAGTAACCAGCGGGGCGATACGCAGTATTTT
CASSNQRGDTQYF
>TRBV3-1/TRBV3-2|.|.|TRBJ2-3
TGTGCCAGCAGCCAAGGTGTAGCCGCGGAGGATACGCAGTATTTT
CASSQGVAAEDTQYF
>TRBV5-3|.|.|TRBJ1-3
TGTGCCAGAAGCAAATCATCCGGGCAGGGGATGAGAAACACCATATATTTT
CARSKSSGQGMRNTIYF
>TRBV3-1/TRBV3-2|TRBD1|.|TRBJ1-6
TGTGCCAGCAGACACTCGACAGGGCGTCTTTCACCCCTCCACTTT
CASRHSTGRLSPLHF
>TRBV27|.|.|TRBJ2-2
TGTGCCAGCGAGGGACAAAGTCATCCCGGGGAGCTGTTTTTT
CASEGQSHPGELFF
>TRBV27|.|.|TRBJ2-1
TGTGCCAGCAGTTTAGAAAGGGGTTCCTACAATGAGCAGTTCTTC
CASSLERGSYNEQFF
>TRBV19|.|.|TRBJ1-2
TGTGCCAGTAGTATACTTGAGGGATCGGGTGGCTACACCTTC
CASSILEGSGGYTF
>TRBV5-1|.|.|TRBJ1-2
TGCGCCAGCAGCTTGGCCGTGGGAGGCGACTATGGCTACACCTTC
CASSLAVGGDYGYTF
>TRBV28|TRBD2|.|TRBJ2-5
TGTGCCAGCAGTTGGGGGGGAGTCCAAGAGACCCAGTACTTC
CASSWGGVQETQYF
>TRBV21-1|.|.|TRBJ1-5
TGTGCCAGCACCGCTCCTCTGTGGGGGGGAAAGGTTCAGCCCCAGCATTTT
CASTAPLWGGKVQPQHF
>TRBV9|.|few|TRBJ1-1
TGTGCCAGCAGCGGTGTAGGAGGGAACACTGAAGCTTTCTTT
CASSGVGGNTEAFF